The T cell receptor (beta chain) described here comes from a study of T cell responses to AZD1222 COVID-19 vaccine. Study findings and constraints: The study reported that nearly half of spike-specific TCRs target unmutated variant regions. Females made up more of the donors, who were largely white British, and clonal diversity may have come out too low. Repertoire sampling occurred only after the peak T cell response.

Some clones are missing from TCRdb's copy, which holds only in-frame ones; the method was immunoSEQ multiplex PCR. The data show roughly 89,000 clones, roughly 90% seen once. With regard to this clone: Its antigen is not identified.

CDR1 is SGHTA and CDR2 is FQGNSA in the germline V gene. CDR3 length equals 13 residues. V shed 3 bases and J shed 4 bases, with 9 bases lying between them. Sample: peripheral blood, taken on day 0 of MenACWY control vaccination. V usage is TRBV7-2 and J usage is TRBJ2-5; D is undetermined. The clonotype was recovered from an adult in good health. As DNA, the CDR3 is TGTGCCAGCAGCTTTGTTGGCCGAGAGACCCAGTACTTC. Translating gives CASSFVGRETQYF. Full variable domain (missing parts from reference TRBV7-2 and TRBJ2-5): GAGVSQSPSNKVTEKGKDVELRCDPISGHTALYWYRQSLGQGLEFLIYFQGNSAPDKSGLPSDRFSAERTGGSVSTLTIQRTQQEDSAVYLCASSFVGRETQYFGPGTRLLVL.